These 10 T cell receptor beta chains share one sample of origin, sequenced in a study of long-term antiretroviral therapy in people with HIV. At the survey level, the v3.0 immunoSEQ assay was run. Using immunoSEQ multiplex PCR, the repertoire was profiled, and TCRdb retains in-frame clones only, with some absent. The table shows approximately 11,000 clones, with 80% to 90% occurring only once. The starting material was unsorted PBMCs, obtained about 7 years after starting antiretroviral therapy. All receptors derive from a man aged 50 to 59 with HIV.

V usage is TRBV6-5 and J usage is TRBJ2-7; tentative D call: TRBD2 (5 bases). Trimming left V 7 bases short and J 0 bases short, with 13 bases between. Germline CDR1 and CDR2: MNHEY and SVGAGI. The CDR3 is 14 residues long. CDR3 loop: CASTIGGPSYEQYF. The CDR3 DNA is TGTGCCAGCACCATAGGCGGGCCCTCCTACGAGCAGTACTTC.

V gene TRBV10-3 combines with J gene TRBJ1-2, with no clear D. Germline V gene lookup returns CDR1 ENHRY and CDR2 SYGVKD. The CDR3 extends over 11 amino acids. V was clipped by 3 bases and J by 5 bases, with 4 bases between them. The CDR3 loop is CAISDLYGYTF. In DNA, the CDR3 is TGTGCCATCAGTGATTTATATGGCTACACCTTC.

The V and J genes are TRBV7-9 and TRBJ2-5; tentative D call: TRBD2 (5 bases). Germline CDR1 SEHNR, CDR2 FQNEAQ (reference sequence). This CDR3 region has 15 residues. Trimming shortened V by 2 bases and J by 1 base, and 11 bases separated the two germline ends. The CDR3 DNA is TGTGCCAGCAGCTTAAGACTCGGACTCCAAGAGACCCAGTACTTC. Translation gives CASSLRLGLQETQYF.

Here the CDR3 reads CASGGTGAYNEQFF. In nucleotides, the CDR3 is TGTGCCAGCGGCGGGACAGGGGCCTACAATGAGCAGTTCTTC. The chain links TRBV7-9 to TRBJ2-1; 10 bases are a match to TRBD1. This CDR3 comprises 14 residues. Unmatched junction bases numbered 3, after V lost 8 bases and J lost 2 bases. The germline gives CDR1 SEHNR, CDR2 FQNEAQ (reference sequence).

This clone was observed a handful of times. The genes are TRBV5-1 and TRBJ1-1; TRBD1 is a possible D gene (6 bases). The V gene's germline CDR1 is SGHRS and CDR2 YFSETQ. The CDR3 runs 14 residues. V lost 5 bases and J lost 1, with 12 bases in between. The DNA of the CDR3 is TGCGCCAGCAGAGTGACAGGAGAGAACACTGAAGCTTTCTTT. The encoded protein is CASRVTGENTEAFF.

To note about this clone: Other DNA variants within this sample encode the same CDR3. This chain links TRBV9 with TRBJ1-5; D ambiguous. Germline CDR1 SGDLS, CDR2 YYNGEE. Trimming took off 0 bases at V and 3 bases at J, with 7 bases between the two ends. The CDR3 is made up of 14 amino acids. The CDR3 sequence: CASSVGGPNQPQHF. CDR3 nucleotide sequence: TGTGCCAGCAGCGTAGGAGGGCCCAATCAGCCCCAGCATTTT.

This clone was detected a few times. The chain is built from TRBV5-1 and TRBJ1-1, with no clear D. Trimming shortened V by 0 bases and J by 0 bases, and 9 bases separated the two germline ends. CDR3 length: 15 amino acids. Per germline, CDR1 SGHRS and CDR2 YFSETQ. This chain's CDR3 is CASSLGAGMNTEAFF. CDR3 bases: TGCGCCAGCAGCTTGGGGGCGGGGATGAACACTGAAGCTTTCTTT.

This clone has a single count. V usage is TRBV30 and J usage is TRBJ1-2, with a tentative D call TRBD1 (5 bases). The germline V and J ends were trimmed by 4 bases and 4 bases, with 10 bases remaining between them. From germline, CDR1 is GTSNPN and CDR2 SVGIG (reference sequence). CDR3 length: 12 amino acids. CDR3 in DNA: TGTGCCTGGACAGGGTCCCTCTATGGCTACACCTTC. Translated, it gives CAWTGSLYGYTF.

The genes are TRBV2 and TRBJ2-7, with unresolved D. V was clipped by 6 bases and J by 0 bases, with 9 bases between them. Germline V lookup: CDR1 SNHLY, CDR2 FYNNEI. The CDR3 spans 13 residues. CDR3 DNA sequence: TGTGCCAGCAGCCGTGACACCTCCTACGAGCAGTACTTC. Residues: CASSRDTSYEQYF.

This clone showed up just a few times. This rearrangement joins TRBV7-8 to TRBJ2-1, with D hard to call. The V gene's germline CDR1 is SGHVS and CDR2 FQNEAQ. V dropped 2 bases and J dropped 2 bases, with 10 bases sitting between them. CDR3 length equals 15 residues. Written as DNA, the CDR3 is TGTGCCAGCAGCTTAAAGGCGGAACCCTACAATGAGCAGTTCTTC. It specifies CASSLKAEPYNEQFF.